The clone carrying this T cell receptor beta chain was counted a single time. The antigen remains undetermined. Germline loops: CDR1 SGDLS, CDR2 YYNGEE. The CDR3 spans 11 residues. V lost 3 bases and J lost 8, with 8 bases in between. Assay: immunoSEQ multiplex PCR; the TCRdb copy retains only in-frame clones and omits some. The profile covers some 160,000 clones, with about 89% appearing a single time and about 0.7% taken by the ten largest. The entry originates in a study of cytomegalovirus exposure and HLA in healthy donors. The donors were members of the validation cohort comprising approximately 120 subjects, separate from the roughly 670-subject first cohort. Study-level results: In vitro, a few CMV-associated chains proved specific for CMV antigens.

The clonotype was recovered from a man in his late teens or twenties in good health and CMV-seronegative. The chain links TRBV9 to TRBJ1-2; D is undetermined. The sequenced sample was PBMCs. The CDR3 region is CASSAGGGYTF. CDR3 nucleotide sequence: TGTGCCAGCAGCGCCGGAGGGGGCTACACCTTC.